Included here is one T cell receptor beta chain sequence, with context. This clonotype appeared a few times. What this receptor recognizes is not known. There are no base qualities to consult, and no much larger clone falls within one base. CDR1 is given as MDHEN and CDR2 as SYDVKM, both from the germline V gene. The CDR3 holds 13 amino acids from the cysteine to the phenylalanine. Only the CDR3 region is kept as DNA, spanning 39 bases read in frame from base 1. The junction carries 13 bases between V and J, which are trimmed by 6 bases and 5 bases respectively. Synthesis of TCR cDNA relied on 5'RACE template switching, a step that introduced a universal primer site along with unique molecular identifiers. cDNA synthesis was primed from both the TCR alpha and TCR beta constant segments. Two PCR steps were used to amplify libraries, with sample barcodes and sequencing adapters being added in the second step. Libraries were sequenced on Illumina HiSeq 2500 (2x100 bp) or NovaSeq (2x150 bp). The authors' analysis ran thus. MIGEC handled demultiplexing of reads and collapsing into UMI consensus sequences, while MiXCR performed V(D)J alignment. Vaccine-responding clonotypes were identified with edgeR using replicate PBMC samples, with FDR below 0.01 and a log2 fold change above 5 up to day 15 being required. Each bulk clonotype received a CD4 or CD8 identity based on whether the sequenced CD4 or CD8 repertoire contained that clonotype at higher abundance. The public sequencing data were trimmed at Q25 with fastp and processed into clonotypes with MiXCR by TCRdb, which kept only in-frame beta chains. CDR3 protein sequences are deduplicated, and each keeps its most common genes and DNA. TCRdb's processing, not the authors', yielded these V and J calls. The sample table records some 400,000 distinct CDR3 sequences; roughly 6.1% of these occur just once. Around 16% of the sample lies in the top ten.

Sample treatment or condition, as interpreted from the label and publication: live attenuated yellow fever vaccine strain. At every blood-draw timepoint, two biological replicates of bulk PBMCs were collected. PBMCs were isolated from peripheral blood using a standard Ficoll-Paque protocol. TriZol was used to extract RNA from bulk PBMCs, from CD4 and CD8 fractions, and from dextramer-positive and dextramer-negative fractions. The sample belongs to a study of T cells after yellow fever vaccination (dated by TCRdb to between 2018 and 2021). The study in broad terms: Libraries from fractions with low cell numbers were prepared with the SMART-Seq v4 Ultra Low Input RNA kit. Two healthy male donors made up the cohort, one aged 18 to 29 years and the other aged 30 to 40 years. Bulk PBMC replicates and cell subsets were isolated from blood drawn at multiple timepoints before and after both primary and secondary immunization. To follow T-cell clones before and after primary and booster YFV17D yellow fever vaccination, bulk TCR alpha and beta repertoires were sequenced over time.

The full study reports these points: Because only a couple of donors were included in the study, the extent to which the findings can be generalized is limited. A small fraction of clonotypes showed up in both the CD4 and CD8 compartments, probably as a result of convergent recombination. Computational filtering was required because FACS-sorted repertoires could contain abundant contaminating clonotypes from the bulk population. Most clones expanded after primary vaccination (approximately 95% of CD4 and around 89% of CD8) were re-detected after the booster, suggesting that broad memory maintenance occurred. Compared with the primary T-cell response, the secondary T-cell response was weaker but faster, peaking on day 5 rather than day 15.

The V gene is TRBV28 and the J gene is TRBJ1-2; TRBD1 could be the D gene, as 6 bases match. This TCR was recovered from a man aged 25 to 40 who received the YFV17D yellow fever vaccine. Sequencing used PBMCs, obtained 5 days after the yellow fever booster vaccination. The DNA is TGTGCCAGCAGCTTAGGACAGTTTTATGGCTACACCTTC. This sequence encodes CASSLGQFYGYTF.